The clone carrying this T cell receptor (beta chain) was seen once. Sequence at one end of the junction differs from germline and may be a read error. This entry is derived from a study of blood T cell repertoires in COVID-19. Study-level information: T cells, B-cell-depleted T cells, or PBMCs provided the cDNA or gDNA that served as material.

The repertoire was sequenced with immunoSEQ multiplex PCR; TCRdb's copy has only in-frame clones and lacks some. The table includes hundreds of thousands of clones, around 90% detected once. The CDR3 is 15 amino acids. Germline V gene sequence: CDR1 LNHDA, CDR2 SQIVND (reference sequence). The source material was PBMCs or T cells enriched from blood (not recorded which). The rearrangement links TRBV19 to TRBJ2-5, with TRBD2 matching over 10 bases. The origin of this receptor is a man aged 50 to 60 who had been exposed to COVID-19. As DNA, the CDR3 is TGTGCCAGTAGTCTAGAAGCGGGGGGGCTTGGGACCCAGTACTTC. Residues: CASSLEAGGLGTQYF.